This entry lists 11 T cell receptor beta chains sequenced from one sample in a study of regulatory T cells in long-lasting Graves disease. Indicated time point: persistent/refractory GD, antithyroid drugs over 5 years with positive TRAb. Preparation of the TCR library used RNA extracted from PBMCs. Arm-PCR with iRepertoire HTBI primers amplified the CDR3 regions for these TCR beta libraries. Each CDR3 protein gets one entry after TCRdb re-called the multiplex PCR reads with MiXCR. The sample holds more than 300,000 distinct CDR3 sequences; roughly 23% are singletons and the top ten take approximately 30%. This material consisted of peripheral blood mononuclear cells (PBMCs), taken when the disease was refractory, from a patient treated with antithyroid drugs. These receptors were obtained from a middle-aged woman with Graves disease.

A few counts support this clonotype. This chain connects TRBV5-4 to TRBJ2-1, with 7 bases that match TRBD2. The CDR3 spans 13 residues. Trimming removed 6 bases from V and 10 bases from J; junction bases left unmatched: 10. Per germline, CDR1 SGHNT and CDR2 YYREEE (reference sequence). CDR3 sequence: CASTLMGGDEQFF. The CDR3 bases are TGTGCCAGCACCCTGATGGGGGGGGACGAGCAGTTCTTC.

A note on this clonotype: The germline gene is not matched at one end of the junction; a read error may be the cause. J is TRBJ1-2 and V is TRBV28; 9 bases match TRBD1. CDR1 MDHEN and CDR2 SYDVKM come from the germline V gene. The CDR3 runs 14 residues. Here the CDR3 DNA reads TGTGCCAGCAGTTTACAGGGACAGGGCGGAAGAGGGGCATTC. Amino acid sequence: CASSLQGQGGRGAF.

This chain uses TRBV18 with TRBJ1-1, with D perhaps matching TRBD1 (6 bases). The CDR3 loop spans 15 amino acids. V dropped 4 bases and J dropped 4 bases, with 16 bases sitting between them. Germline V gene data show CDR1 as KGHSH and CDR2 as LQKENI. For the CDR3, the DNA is TGTGCCAGCTCACAAAGTCAGGGGTGGGTCACTGAAGCTTTCTTT. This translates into CASSQSQGWVTEAFF.

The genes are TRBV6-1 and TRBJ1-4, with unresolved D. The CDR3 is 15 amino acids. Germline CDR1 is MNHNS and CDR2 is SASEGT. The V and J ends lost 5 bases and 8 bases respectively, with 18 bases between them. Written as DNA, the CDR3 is TGTGCCAGCAGTCCACGTCGGCTGGGAGGCGAAAAACTGTTTTTT. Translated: CASSPRRLGGEKLFF.

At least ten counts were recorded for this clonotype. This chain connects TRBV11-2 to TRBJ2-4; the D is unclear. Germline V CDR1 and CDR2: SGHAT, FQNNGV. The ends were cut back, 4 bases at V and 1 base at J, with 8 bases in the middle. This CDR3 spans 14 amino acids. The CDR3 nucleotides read TGTGCCAGCAGCTCGGTCTGGGCCAAAAACATTCAGTACTTC. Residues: CASSSVWAKNIQYF.

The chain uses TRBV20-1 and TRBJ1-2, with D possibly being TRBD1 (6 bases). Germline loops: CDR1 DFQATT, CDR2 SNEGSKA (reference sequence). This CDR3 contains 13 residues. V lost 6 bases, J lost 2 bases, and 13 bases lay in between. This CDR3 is CSAQEQGNYGYTF. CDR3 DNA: TGCAGTGCACAAGAACAGGGAAACTATGGCTACACCTTC.

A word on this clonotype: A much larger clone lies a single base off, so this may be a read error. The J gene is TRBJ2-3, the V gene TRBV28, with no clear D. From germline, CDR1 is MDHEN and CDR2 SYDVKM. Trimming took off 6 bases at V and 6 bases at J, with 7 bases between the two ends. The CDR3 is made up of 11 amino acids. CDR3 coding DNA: TGTGCCAGCAGCCGAGAGGATACGCAGTATTTT. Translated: CASSREDTQYF.

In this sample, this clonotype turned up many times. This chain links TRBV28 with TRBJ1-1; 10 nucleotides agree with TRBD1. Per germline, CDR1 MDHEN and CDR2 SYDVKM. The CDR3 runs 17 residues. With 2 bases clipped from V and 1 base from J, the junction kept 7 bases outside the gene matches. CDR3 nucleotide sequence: TGTGCCAGCAGTTTAATTGGTTGGGACAGGGGGAACACTGAAGCTTTCTTT. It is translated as CASSLIGWDRGNTEAFF.

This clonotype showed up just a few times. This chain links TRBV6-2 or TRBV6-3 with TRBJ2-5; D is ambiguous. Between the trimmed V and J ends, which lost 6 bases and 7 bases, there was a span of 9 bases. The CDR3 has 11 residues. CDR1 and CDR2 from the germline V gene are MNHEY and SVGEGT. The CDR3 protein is CASSYDGTQYF. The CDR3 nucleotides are TGTGCCAGCAGCTACGACGGGACCCAGTACTTC.

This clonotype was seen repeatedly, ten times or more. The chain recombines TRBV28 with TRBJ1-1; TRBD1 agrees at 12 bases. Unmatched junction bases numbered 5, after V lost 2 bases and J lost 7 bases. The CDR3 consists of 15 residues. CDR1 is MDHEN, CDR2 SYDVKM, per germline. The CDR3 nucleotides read TGTGCCAGCAGTTTAGGGGGGACAGGGGGCGGTGAAGCTTTCTTT. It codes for CASSLGGTGGGEAFF.

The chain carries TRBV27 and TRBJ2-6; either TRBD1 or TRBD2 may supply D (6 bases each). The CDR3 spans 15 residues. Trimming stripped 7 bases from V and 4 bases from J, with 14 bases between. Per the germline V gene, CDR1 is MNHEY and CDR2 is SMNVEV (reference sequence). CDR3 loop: CASTQGGTGANVLTF. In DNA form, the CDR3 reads TGTGCCAGCACCCAAGGGGGGACAGGGGCCAACGTCCTGACTTTC.